The 24 T cell receptor beta chains in this list originate from one sample, sequenced in a study of cytomegalovirus exposure and HLA in healthy donors. Primers: 60 Vbeta forward and 13 Jbeta reverse. TCRdb's table, derived via immunoSEQ multiplex PCR, lists solely in-frame clones and lacks some. The table shows around 35,000 clones, with 74% occurring only once. Sequenced sample: PBMCs. These receptors originate from a man in his thirties or forties in good health and CMV-seronegative.

In its sample, this clone was seen once. The chain links TRBV7-6 to TRBJ2-1, with D hard to call. This CDR3 region has 11 residues. Per the germline V gene, CDR1 is SGHVS and CDR2 is FNYEAQ. The ends were cut back, 3 bases at V and 7 bases at J, with 4 bases in the middle. CDR3 nucleotide sequence: TGTGCCAGCAGCTTCGGTAATGAGCAGTTCTTC. This gives the protein CASSFGNEQFF.

With respect to this clone: The junction differs from germline at one of its ends, possibly a read error. V is TRBV6-1 and J is TRBJ1-2; 9 bases agree with TRBD1. Per the germline V gene, CDR1 is MNHNS and CDR2 is SASEGT. This CDR3 contains 15 residues. The CDR3, as DNA: TGTGCCAGCAGGGAAGCGGGACAGGGTATCTATGGCTACACCTTC. It translates to CASREAGQGIYGYTF.

The rearrangement links TRBV5-5 to TRBJ2-5; 11 positions match TRBD2. The DNA end favors TRBJ2-7, so the J call may be wrong. Germline V gene sequence: CDR1 SGHKS, CDR2 YYEKEE (reference sequence). CDR3 length: 15 residues. CDR3 in DNA: TGTGCCAGCAGCTTCAAACTAGCGGGAGTTGACGAGCAGTACTTC. It encodes CASSFKLAGVDEQYF.

CDR3 residues: CASSPPDRAGYGYTF. The CDR3 coding sequence is TGTGCCAGCTCACCACCGGACAGGGCGGGCTATGGCTACACCTTC. The rearrangement joins TRBV18 to TRBJ1-2; TRBD1 matches at 8 bases. The V gene's germline CDR1 is KGHSH and CDR2 LQKENI. The CDR3 length is 15 residues. V shed 0 bases and J 4 bases; nucleotides not matched to a gene: 4.

The gene calls are TRBV2 and TRBJ2-7, with a weak D call TRBD2 (6 bases). V dropped 3 bases and J dropped 3 bases, with 24 bases sitting between them. This CDR3 region has 18 residues. From germline, CDR1 is SNHLY and CDR2 FYNNEI. The CDR3 DNA reads as TGTGCCAGCAGTGACCACCTAGCGTTCACCATTCCCGACTACGAGCAGTACTTC. Its protein is CASSDHLAFTIPDYEQYF.

In DNA, the CDR3 is TGTGCCAGCAGTTACGCGACTAGAAACACCGGGGAGCTGTTTTTT. This translates into CASSYATRNTGELFF. The chain couples TRBV6-5 to TRBJ2-2; perhaps TRBD2 as D (6 bases). Per germline, CDR1 MNHEY and CDR2 SVGAGI. CDR3 size: 15 residues. V dropped 2 bases and J dropped 2 bases, with 9 bases sitting between them.

CDR3 nucleotides: TGTGCCATCAGTGGCGGACTAGCGGGGGCCCCTAACTACAATGAGCAGTTCTTC. Its translation: CAISGGLAGAPNYNEQFF. The V call is TRBV10-3, the J call TRBJ2-1; 13 positions match TRBD2. The CDR3 contains 18 residues. J was trimmed by 3 bases and V by 4 bases; bases with no gene match: 9. Germline CDR1 and CDR2: ENHRY and SYGVKD.

The chain combines TRBV18 with TRBJ1-2, with 8 bases that match TRBD1. CDR1 is KGHSH and CDR2 is LQKENI in the germline V gene. V trimming: 1 base; J trimming: 5 bases; junction bases outside the gene matches: 6. CDR3 length: 15 amino acids. The CDR3 sequence: CASSPLGQELYGYTF. The DNA of the CDR3 is TGTGCCAGCTCACCACTGGGACAGGAGTTATATGGCTACACCTTC.

The rearrangement joins TRBV10-2 to TRBJ2-1, with 11 bases lining up with TRBD2. Trimming took 6 bases from V and 4 from J; bases not matched to a gene: 5. CDR1 is WSHSY and CDR2 is SAAADI in the germline V gene. CDR3 length: 15 residues. CDR3 residues: CASRSGTSGYNEQFF. In nucleotides, the CDR3 is TGCGCCAGCAGGTCCGGGACTAGCGGATACAATGAGCAGTTCTTC.

The CDR3 region is CATGQGPTYEQYF. The CDR3 DNA reads as TGCGCCACCGGACAGGGGCCAACCTACGAGCAGTACTTC. This chain links TRBV5-1 with TRBJ2-7, with 9 positions matching TRBD1. CDR3 length equals 13 residues. The trim removed 9 bases at V and 2 bases at J, leaving 6 bases unmatched. From germline, CDR1 is SGHRS and CDR2 YFSETQ.

This chain links TRBV9 with TRBJ2-1, with a weak D call TRBD1 (6 bases). This CDR3 contains 15 residues. Trimming took 3 bases from V and 9 from J, leaving 19 bases between them. From germline, CDR1 is SGDLS and CDR2 YYNGEE. Here the CDR3 DNA reads TGTGCCAGCAGCGACCGGGACATTACAATGGGTGAGCAGTTCTTC. Its protein is CASSDRDITMGEQFF.

This clone is classed as medium-sized (0.01 to 0.1%). In DNA, the CDR3 is TGCGCCAGCAGCCAAGGTACAGGGGACCAAGAGACCCAGTACTTC. It yields the protein CASSQGTGDQETQYF. The J gene is TRBJ2-5, the V gene TRBV4-1, with 7 bases matching TRBD1. V trimming: 1 base; J trimming: 0 bases; junction bases outside the gene matches: 2. Germline V gives CDR1 MGHRA, CDR2 YSYEKL. The CDR3 totals 15 residues.

This clone is medium-sized. The genes are TRBV27 and TRBJ2-7; D ambiguous. The CDR3 is 14 residues long. Germline CDR1 MNHEY, CDR2 SMNVEV (reference sequence). V was clipped by 5 bases and J by 5 bases, with 16 bases between them. The CDR3 nucleotides are TGTGCCAGCAGTACCGACTGGGTTGGCCACGAGCAGTACTTC. It translates to CASSTDWVGHEQYF.

The CDR3 is CASSLAGTASSYNEQFF. CDR3 DNA sequence: TGTGCCAGCAGCTTAGCCGGGACTGCGAGCTCCTACAATGAGCAGTTCTTC. The V call is TRBV7-2, the J call TRBJ2-1; possible D gene TRBD2, 6 bases. The V and J ends lost 0 bases and 0 bases respectively, with 12 bases between them. Germline CDR1 reads SGHTA; CDR2 reads FQGNSA. The CDR3 spans 17 residues.

The chain combines TRBV6-1 with TRBJ2-6; no clear D. The ends were cut back, 2 bases at V and 2 bases at J, with 7 bases in the middle. Germline CDR1 MNHNS, CDR2 SASEGT. This CDR3 is 15 amino acids long. The CDR3: CASSEWSAGANVLTF. The CDR3 nucleotides read TGTGCCAGCAGTGAATGGAGTGCTGGGGCCAACGTCCTGACTTTC.

The J gene is TRBJ2-1, the V gene TRBV27, with 9 positions matching TRBD2. CDR3 size: 16 residues. V trimming: 1 base; J trimming: 3 bases; junction bases outside the gene matches: 4. CDR1 is MNHEY and CDR2 is SMNVEV in the germline V gene (reference sequence). CDR3 DNA: TGTGCCAGCAGTTTATTGGCTAGCGGGGTCTACAATGAGCAGTTCTTC. Its protein is CASSLLASGVYNEQFF.

This rearrangement joins TRBV6-5 to TRBJ1-3, with unresolved D. The V end was cut by 2 bases, the J end by 0 bases, with 8 bases between. Germline CDR1 is MNHEY and CDR2 is SVGAGI. The CDR3 is 15 residues long. The chain's CDR3 is CASSYEAGSGNTIYF. CDR3 coding DNA: TGTGCCAGCAGTTACGAGGCGGGCTCTGGAAACACCATATATTTT.

About this clone: An end of the junction differs from the germline gene, which may be a read error. This chain links TRBV28 with TRBJ1-2; possible D gene TRBD1, 5 bases. Germline V gene sequence: CDR1 MDHEN, CDR2 SYDVKM. This CDR3 has 14 amino acids. CDR3 in DNA: TGTGCCAGCAGTTCGGGGGGGTCCAACTATGGCTACCCCTTC. Translation gives CASSSGGSNYGYPF.

The chain employs TRBV9 and TRBJ2-1, with D possibly being TRBD2 (6 bases). CDR3 length: 15 residues. V lost 3 bases and J lost 8, with 18 bases in between. Looked up from germline, CDR1 is SGDLS and CDR2 is YYNGEE. CDR3 bases: TGTGCCAGCAGCGCCCGGGAGCGGGTTTACGATGAGCAGTTCTTC. Amino acid sequence: CASSARERVYDEQFF.

The chain links TRBV27 to TRBJ1-5; D not resolved. Trimming removed 3 bases from V and 4 bases from J, with 7 bases in between. Germline CDR1 and CDR2: MNHEY and SMNVEV (reference sequence). There are 13 residues in the CDR3. The CDR3 bases are TGTGCCAGCAGTTTCGGGATGAATCAGCCCCAGCATTTT. This sequence encodes CASSFGMNQPQHF.

This chain uses TRBV19 with TRBJ2-7; 11 bases agree with TRBD1. The CDR3 consists of 14 residues. The V gene end was trimmed by 5 bases and the J gene end by 7 bases; junction bases not matched to a gene: 7. Germline CDR1 is LNHDA and CDR2 is SQIVND (reference sequence). CDR3 in DNA: TGTGCCAGTAGTGACGGGACAGGGGGTTTGGAGCAGTACTTC. Amino acid sequence: CASSDGTGGLEQYF.

The CDR3: CASSLPGGNTIYF. CDR3 coding DNA: TGTGCCAGCAGCCTACCGGGAGGAAACACCATATATTTT. The V gene is TRBV5-4, the J gene TRBJ1-3; no reliable D call. Per the germline V gene, CDR1 is SGHNT and CDR2 is YYREEE (reference sequence). The CDR3 sequence is 13 residues long. Trimming took off 4 bases at V and 4 bases at J, with 9 bases between the two ends.

The V gene is TRBV19, the J gene TRBJ2-2; 14 bases agree with TRBD2. The ends lost 7 bases at V and 1 base at J; junction bases unmatched: 14. Per germline, CDR1 LNHDA and CDR2 SQIVND (reference sequence). The CDR3 runs to 20 residues. Here the CDR3 reads CASISSRPGLAGVNTGELFF. For the CDR3, the DNA is TGTGCCAGTATTAGCTCCCGTCCGGGACTAGCGGGGGTGAACACCGGGGAGCTGTTTTTT.

The chain carries TRBV6-1 and TRBJ2-7, with a possible D match to TRBD2 (6 bases). CDR3 length: 15 amino acids. The V end was cut by 4 bases, the J end by 5 bases, with 18 bases between. CDR1 and CDR2 (germline): MNHNS, SASEGT. The DNA of the CDR3 is TGTGCCAGCAGTGCATACCAGCGGGTGCGTGACGAGCAGTACTTC. As protein: CASSAYQRVRDEQYF.